These T cell receptor beta chains were read from a single sample in a study of post-analysis software for immune sequencing data. Each CDR3 protein is one row after TCRdb ran MiXCR on the PCR reads. The sample has 380,000 or so distinct CDR3 sequences; about a third are singletons. Sequencing input: blood. The receptors come from a girl between 10 and 17 years old with multiple sclerosis. Both conserved end residues are part of each CDR3. The D gene is left open where the match is weak. Size is stated for part of the rows, as once, few or many counts, or as a class when the clone is expanded.

J: TRBJ2-2
size: -
V: TRBV4-3
D: -
CDR3: CASSQEGSGAGELFF
DNA: TGCGCCAGCAGCCAAGAGGGCTCGGGGGCCGGGGAGCTGTTTTTT

J: TRBJ2-7
size: -
V: TRBV20-1
D: -
CDR3: CSARGPTAYEQYF
DNA: TGCAGTGCTAGGGGCCCGACAGCCTACGAGCAGTACTTC

J: TRBJ2-3
size: few
V: TRBV7-3
D: TRBD2
CDR3: CASSVTSVTDTQYF
DNA: TGTGCCAGCAGCGTAACTAGCGTCACAGATACGCAGTATTTT

J: TRBJ1-2
size: -
V: TRBV10-3
D: TRBD1
CDR3: CAIRTGLHYGYTF
DNA: TGTGCCATCAGGACAGGGCTCCACTATGGCTACACCTTC

J: TRBJ2-1
size: few
V: TRBV29-1
D: TRBD2
CDR3: CSVRGGGVYNEQFF
DNA: TGCAGCGTTCGAGGCGGGGGGGTTTACAATGAGCAGTTCTTC

J: TRBJ1-1
size: -
V: TRBV5-5
D: TRBD1
CDR3: CASSFQTYRGRMNTEAFF
DNA: TGTGCCAGCAGCTTCCAAACTTACAGGGGGCGCATGAACACTGAAGCTTTCTTT

J: TRBJ2-7
size: few
V: TRBV4-1
D: TRBD2
CDR3: CASSPPGGGRSYEQYF
DNA: TGCGCCAGCAGTCCGCCCGGGGGGGGAAGGTCCTACGAGCAGTACTTC

J: TRBJ1-2
size: -
V: TRBV12-3/TRBV12-4
D: -
CDR3: CASSFPPQGHYGYTF
DNA: TGTGCCAGCAGTTTCCCCCCCCAGGGTCACTATGGCTACACCTTC

J: TRBJ2-3
size: -
V: TRBV3-1
D: TRBD2
CDR3: CASSRLAGDITDTQYF
DNA: TGTGCCAGCAGCCGACTAGCGGGGGATATCACAGATACGCAGTATTTT

J: TRBJ2-3
size: -
V: TRBV7-9
D: -
CDR3: CASSPLGGRHFTDAQYF
DNA: TGTGCCAGCAGCCCTCTCGGGGGACGCCATTTCACAGATGCGCAGTATTTT

J: TRBJ1-5
size: -
V: TRBV3-1
D: -
CDR3: CASSQEASSNQPQHF
DNA: TGTGCCAGCAGCCAAGAAGCCAGTAGCAATCAGCCCCAGCATTTT

J: TRBJ1-1
size: few
V: TRBV5-6
D: TRBD1
CDR3: CASSLGGSGTGGAFF
DNA: TGTGCCAGCAGCTTGGGGGGCTCCGGGACAGGGGGAGCTTTCTTT

J: TRBJ2-5
size: few
V: TRBV29-1
D: -
CDR3: CSVEDAFGVTQETQDF
DNA: TGCAGCGTTGAAGATGCCTTTGGGGTCACGCAAGAGACCCAGGACTTC

J: TRBJ1-2
size: few
V: TRBV4-1
D: -
CDR3: CASSQDGRPSIGGYTF
DNA: TGCGCCAGCAGCCAAGATGGGCGCCCAAGTATTGGTGGCTACACCTTC

J: TRBJ1-2
size: -
V: TRBV9
D: TRBD1
CDR3: CASSGDRGPYGYTF
DNA: TGTGCCAGCAGCGGGGACAGGGGCCCCTATGGCTACACCTTC

J: TRBJ2-3
size: -
V: TRBV6-1
D: -
CDR3: CASSASVGSIRSDTQYF
DNA: TGTGCCAGCAGTGCGTCCGTAGGTTCCATTAGGTCTGATACGCAGTATTTT

J: TRBJ2-1
size: many
V: TRBV29-1
D: TRBD2
CDR3: CSVDRTVGGIEQFF
DNA: TGCAGCGTTGATCGTACCGTCGGGGGGATTGAGCAGTTCTTC

J: TRBJ2-7
size: -
V: TRBV18
D: -
CDR3: CASSPSPGDSYEQYF
DNA: TGTGCCAGCTCACCTTCCCCAGGGGACTCCTACGAGCAGTACTTC

J: TRBJ1-2
size: -
V: TRBV12-3/TRBV12-4
D: TRBD1
CDR3: CASRQQGTNYGYTF
DNA: TGTGCCAGCAGGCAACAGGGGACTAACTATGGCTACACCTTC

J: TRBJ2-7
size: few
V: TRBV12-3/TRBV12-4
D: TRBD2
CDR3: CASSFVLAGGSYEQYF
DNA: TGTGCCAGCAGTTTCGTACTAGCGGGGGGCTCCTACGAGCAGTACTTC

J: TRBJ2-5
size: few
V: TRBV2
D: -
CDR3: CASSGPTGETQYF
DNA: TGTGCCAGCAGTGGCCCAACGGGAGAGACCCAGTACTTC

J: TRBJ1-3
size: -
V: TRBV2
D: -
CDR3: CASGSGTVTGNTIYF
DNA: TGTGCCAGCGGTTCCGGAACAGTAACTGGAAACACCATATATTTT

J: TRBJ2-5
size: -
V: TRBV24-1
D: -
CDR3: CATSVEGETQYF
DNA: TGTGCCACCAGTGTCGAGGGAGAGACCCAGTACTTC

J: TRBJ1-5
size: -
V: TRBV29-1
D: -
CDR3: CSVAGDSFNQPQHF
DNA: TGCAGCGTTGCGGGCGACAGCTTCAATCAGCCCCAGCATTTT